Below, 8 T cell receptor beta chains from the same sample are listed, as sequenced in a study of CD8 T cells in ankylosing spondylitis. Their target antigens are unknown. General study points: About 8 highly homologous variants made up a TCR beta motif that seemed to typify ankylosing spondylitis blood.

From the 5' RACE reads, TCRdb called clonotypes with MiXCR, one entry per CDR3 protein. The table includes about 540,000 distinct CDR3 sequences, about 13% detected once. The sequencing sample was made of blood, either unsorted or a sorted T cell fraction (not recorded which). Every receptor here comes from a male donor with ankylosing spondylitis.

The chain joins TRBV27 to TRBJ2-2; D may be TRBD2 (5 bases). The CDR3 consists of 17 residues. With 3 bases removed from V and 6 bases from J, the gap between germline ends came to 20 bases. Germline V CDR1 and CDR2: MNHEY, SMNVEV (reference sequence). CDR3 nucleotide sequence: TGTGCCAGCAGTTTTCACCTCGGAGCGGCCCCCCCCGGGGAGCTGTTTTTT. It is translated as CASSFHLGAAPPGELFF.

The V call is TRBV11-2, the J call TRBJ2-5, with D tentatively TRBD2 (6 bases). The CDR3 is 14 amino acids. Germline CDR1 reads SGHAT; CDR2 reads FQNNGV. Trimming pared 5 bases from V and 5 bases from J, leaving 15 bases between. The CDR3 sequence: CASSPKTSIETQYF. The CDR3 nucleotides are TGTGCCAGCAGCCCCAAGACTAGTATTGAGACCCAGTACTTC.

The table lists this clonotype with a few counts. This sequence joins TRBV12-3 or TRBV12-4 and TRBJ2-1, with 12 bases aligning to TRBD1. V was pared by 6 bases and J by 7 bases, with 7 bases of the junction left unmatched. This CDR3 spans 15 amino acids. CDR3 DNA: TGTGCCAGCAGCCTAGGGACAGGGGGCATGAATGAGCAGTTCTTC. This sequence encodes CASSLGTGGMNEQFF.

The CDR3 is CASSLLQDGYTF. For the CDR3, the DNA is TGTGCCAGCAGTCTTCTACAGGATGGCTACACCTTC. The chain couples TRBV5-4 to TRBJ1-2; possibly TRBD1 for D (5 bases). Deletions cut 5 bases from V and 6 bases from J, with 11 bases between. CDR1 and CDR2 from the germline V gene are SGHNT and YYREEE (reference sequence). CDR3 length equals 12 residues.

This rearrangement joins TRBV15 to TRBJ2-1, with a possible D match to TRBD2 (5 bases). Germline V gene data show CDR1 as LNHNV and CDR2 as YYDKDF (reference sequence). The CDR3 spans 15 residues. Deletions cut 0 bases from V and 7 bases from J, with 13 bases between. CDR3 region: CATSRDRRGLNEQFF. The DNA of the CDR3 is TGTGCCACCAGCAGAGATCGGCGAGGGTTGAATGAGCAGTTCTTC.

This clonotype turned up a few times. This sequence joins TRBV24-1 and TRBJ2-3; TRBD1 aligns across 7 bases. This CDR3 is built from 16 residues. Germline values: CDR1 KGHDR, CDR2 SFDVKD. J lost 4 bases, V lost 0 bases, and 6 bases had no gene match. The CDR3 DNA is TGTGCCACCAGTGATTTGACAGGGGCGAGCCCAGATACGCAGTATTTT. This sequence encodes CATSDLTGASPDTQYF.

The CDR3 protein is CASSWVRWGYNEQFF. The CDR3 nucleotides read TGTGCCAGCAGCTGGGTTCGGTGGGGATACAATGAGCAGTTCTTC. The rearrangement uses TRBV5-6 and TRBJ2-1; unclear D gene. CDR3 length: 15 amino acids. CDR1 is SGHDT, CDR2 YYEEEE, per germline. V lost 3 bases and J lost 4, with 14 bases in between. Based on the CDR3 plus reference TRBV5-6 and TRBJ2-1, the full variable domain is DAGVTQSPTHLIKTRGQQVTLRCSPKSGHDTVSWYQQALGQGPQFIFQYYEEEERQRGNFPDRFSGHQFPNYSSELNVNALLLGDSALYLCASSWVRWGYNEQFFGPGTRLTVL.

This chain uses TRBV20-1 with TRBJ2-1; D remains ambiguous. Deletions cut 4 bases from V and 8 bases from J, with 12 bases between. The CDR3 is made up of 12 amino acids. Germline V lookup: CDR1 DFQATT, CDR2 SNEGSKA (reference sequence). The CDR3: CSATPLGDEQFF. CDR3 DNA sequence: TGCAGTGCTACGCCGTTGGGCGATGAGCAGTTCTTC.